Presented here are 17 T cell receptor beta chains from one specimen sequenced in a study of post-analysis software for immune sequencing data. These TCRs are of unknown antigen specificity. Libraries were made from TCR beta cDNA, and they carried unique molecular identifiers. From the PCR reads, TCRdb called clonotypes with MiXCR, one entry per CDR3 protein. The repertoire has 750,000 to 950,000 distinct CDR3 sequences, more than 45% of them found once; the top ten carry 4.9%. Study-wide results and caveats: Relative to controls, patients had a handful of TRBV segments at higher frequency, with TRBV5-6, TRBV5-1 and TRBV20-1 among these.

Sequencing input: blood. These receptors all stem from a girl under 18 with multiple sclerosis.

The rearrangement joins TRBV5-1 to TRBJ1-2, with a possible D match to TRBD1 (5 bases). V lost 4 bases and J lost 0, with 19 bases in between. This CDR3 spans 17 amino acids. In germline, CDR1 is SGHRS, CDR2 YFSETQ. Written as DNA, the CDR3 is TGCGCCAGCAGCCCGACCCGGGGCGGCCTCGCTAACTATGGCTACACCTTC. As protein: CASSPTRGGLANYGYTF.

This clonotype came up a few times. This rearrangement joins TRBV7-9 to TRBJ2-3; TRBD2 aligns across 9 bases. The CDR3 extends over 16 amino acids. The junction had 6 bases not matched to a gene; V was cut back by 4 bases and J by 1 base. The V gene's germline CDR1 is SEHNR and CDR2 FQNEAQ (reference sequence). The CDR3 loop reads CASSSGTSFGTDTQYF. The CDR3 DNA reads TGTGCCAGCAGCTCCGGGACTAGCTTCGGCACAGATACGCAGTATTTT.

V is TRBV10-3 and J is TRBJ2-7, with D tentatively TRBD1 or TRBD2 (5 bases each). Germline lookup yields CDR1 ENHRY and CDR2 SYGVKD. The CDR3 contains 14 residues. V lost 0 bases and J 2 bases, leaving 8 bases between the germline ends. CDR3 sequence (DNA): TGTGCCATCAGTGAGTCTTGGGGACCCTACGAGCAGTACTTC. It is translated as CAISESWGPYEQYF.

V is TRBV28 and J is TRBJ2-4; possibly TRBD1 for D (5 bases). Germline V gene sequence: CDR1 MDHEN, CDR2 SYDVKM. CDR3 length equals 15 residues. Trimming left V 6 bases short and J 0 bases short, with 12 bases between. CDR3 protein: CASRTQGIAKNIQYF. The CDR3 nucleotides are TGTGCCAGCAGGACTCAGGGCATAGCCAAAAACATTCAGTACTTC.

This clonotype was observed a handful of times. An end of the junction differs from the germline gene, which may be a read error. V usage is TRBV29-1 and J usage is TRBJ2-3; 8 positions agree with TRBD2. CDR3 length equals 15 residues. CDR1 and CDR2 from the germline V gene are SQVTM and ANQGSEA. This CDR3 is CSVAVLAASTDTQYF. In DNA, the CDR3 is TGCAGCGTTGCGGTACTAGCGGCCAGCACGGATACGCAGTATTTT.

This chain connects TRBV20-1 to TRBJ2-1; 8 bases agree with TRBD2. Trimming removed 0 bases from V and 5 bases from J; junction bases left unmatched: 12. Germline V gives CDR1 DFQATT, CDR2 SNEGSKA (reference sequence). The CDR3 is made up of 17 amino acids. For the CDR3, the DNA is TGCAGTGCTAGAGATAAGGTGACTAGCGCTAGTCACAATGAGCAGTTCTTC. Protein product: CSARDKVTSASHNEQFF.

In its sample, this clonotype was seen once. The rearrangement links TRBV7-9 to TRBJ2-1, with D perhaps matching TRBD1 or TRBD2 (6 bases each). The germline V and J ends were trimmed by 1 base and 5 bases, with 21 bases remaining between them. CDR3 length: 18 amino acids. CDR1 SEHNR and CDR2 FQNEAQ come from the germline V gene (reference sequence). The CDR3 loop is CASSLEFGGGHLNNEQFF. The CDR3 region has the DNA TGTGCCAGCAGCTTAGAGTTTGGTGGGGGGCACCTGAACAATGAGCAGTTCTTC.

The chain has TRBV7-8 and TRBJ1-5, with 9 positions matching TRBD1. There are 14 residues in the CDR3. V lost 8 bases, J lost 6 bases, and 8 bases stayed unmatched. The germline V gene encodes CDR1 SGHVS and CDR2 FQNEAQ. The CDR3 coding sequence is TGTGCCAGCTGCCCGGGACAGGGTGTTCAGCCCCAGCATTTT. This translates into CASCPGQGVQPQHF.

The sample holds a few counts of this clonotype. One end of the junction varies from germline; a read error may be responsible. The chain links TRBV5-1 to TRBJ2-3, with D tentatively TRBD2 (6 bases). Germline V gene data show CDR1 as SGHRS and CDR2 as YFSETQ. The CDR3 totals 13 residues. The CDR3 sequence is CVSRVGSGDTQYF. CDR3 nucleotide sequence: TGCGTCAGCAGGGTGGGTAGCGGCGATACGCAGTATTTT.

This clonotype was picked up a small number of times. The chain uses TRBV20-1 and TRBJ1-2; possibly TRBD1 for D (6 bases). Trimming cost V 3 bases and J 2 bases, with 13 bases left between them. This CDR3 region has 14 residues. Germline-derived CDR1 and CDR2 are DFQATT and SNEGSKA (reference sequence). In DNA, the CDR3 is TGCAGTGCTAGGTCTTCTCAGGGGAACTATGGCTACACCTTC. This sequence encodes CSARSSQGNYGYTF.

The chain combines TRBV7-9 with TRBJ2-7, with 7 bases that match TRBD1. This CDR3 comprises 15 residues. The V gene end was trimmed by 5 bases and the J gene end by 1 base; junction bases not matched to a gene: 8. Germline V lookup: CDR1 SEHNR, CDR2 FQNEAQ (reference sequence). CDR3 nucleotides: TGTGCCAGCAGCAAAGGGGGCGCTGGGTCCTACGAGCAGTACTTC. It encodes CASSKGGAGSYEQYF. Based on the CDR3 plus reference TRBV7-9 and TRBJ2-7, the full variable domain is DTGVSQNPRHKITKRGQNVTFRCDPISEHNRLYWYRQTLGQGPEFLTYFQNEAQLEKSRLLSDRFSAERPKGSFSTLEIQRTEQGDSAMYLCASSKGGAGSYEQYFGPGTRLTVT.

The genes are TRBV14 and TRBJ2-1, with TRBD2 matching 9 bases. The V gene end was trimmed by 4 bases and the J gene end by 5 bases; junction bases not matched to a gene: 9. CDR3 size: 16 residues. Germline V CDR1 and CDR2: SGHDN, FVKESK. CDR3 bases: TGTGCCAGCAGCCCCATAGCGGGAGACATCGACAATGAGCAGTTCTTC. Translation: CASSPIAGDIDNEQFF.

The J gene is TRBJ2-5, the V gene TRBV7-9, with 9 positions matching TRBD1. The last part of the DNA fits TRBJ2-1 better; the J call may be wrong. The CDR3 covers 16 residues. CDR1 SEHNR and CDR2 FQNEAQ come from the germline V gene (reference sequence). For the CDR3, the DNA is TGTGCCAGCAGCTTAAACGACAGGGGGTACCAAGAGACCCAGTTCTTC. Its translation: CASSLNDRGYQETQFF.

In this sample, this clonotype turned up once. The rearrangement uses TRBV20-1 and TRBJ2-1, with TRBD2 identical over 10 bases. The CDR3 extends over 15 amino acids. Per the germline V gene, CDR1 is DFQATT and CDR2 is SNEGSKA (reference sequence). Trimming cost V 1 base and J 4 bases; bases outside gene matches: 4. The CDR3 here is CSARVRTSGYNEQFF. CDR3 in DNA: TGCAGTGCTAGAGTGCGGACTAGCGGTTACAATGAGCAGTTCTTC.

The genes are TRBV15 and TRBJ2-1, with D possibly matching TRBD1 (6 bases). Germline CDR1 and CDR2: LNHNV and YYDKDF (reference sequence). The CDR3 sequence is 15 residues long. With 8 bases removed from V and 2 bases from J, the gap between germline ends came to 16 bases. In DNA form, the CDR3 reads TGTGCCACCTCTTCAGGGGAGTTAACCTACAATGAGCAGTTCTTC. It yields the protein CATSSGELTYNEQFF.

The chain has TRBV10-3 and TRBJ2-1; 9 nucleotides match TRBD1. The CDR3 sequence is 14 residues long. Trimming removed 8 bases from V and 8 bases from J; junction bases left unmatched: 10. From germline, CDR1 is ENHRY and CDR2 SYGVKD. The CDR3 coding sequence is TGTGCCATCGGGAGGACAGGGGATAGGGATGAGCAGTTCTTC. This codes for CAIGRTGDRDEQFF.

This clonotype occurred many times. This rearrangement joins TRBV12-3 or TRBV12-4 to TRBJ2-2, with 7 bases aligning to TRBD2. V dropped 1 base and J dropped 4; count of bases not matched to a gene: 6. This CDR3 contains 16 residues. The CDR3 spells CASSLVREPSTGELFF. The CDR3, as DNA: TGTGCCAGCAGTTTAGTGCGGGAGCCCTCCACCGGGGAGCTGTTTTTT.